These 30 T cell receptor beta chains originate from one sample sequenced in a study of blood T cell repertoires in COVID-19. Assay: immunoSEQ multiplex PCR; the TCRdb copy retains only in-frame clones and omits some. The profile shows 250,000 to 300,000 clones, around 85% of them singletons. The sample consisted of peripheral blood. The receptor set was obtained from a woman in her 30s with COVID-19, enrolled during active disease.

CDR3 residues: CASSRQLNTEAFF. CDR3 nucleotide sequence: TGCGCCAGCAGCCGACAGCTGAACACTGAAGCTTTCTTT. The chain is built from TRBV10-1 and TRBJ1-1; perhaps TRBD1 as D (5 bases). The CDR3 is 13 amino acids. Germline values: CDR1 WNHNN, CDR2 SYGVQD (reference sequence). Trimming removed 6 bases at V and 0 bases at J, with 8 bases between.

The genes are TRBV7-6 and TRBJ2-7; 9 bases fit TRBD1. The CDR3 spans 16 residues. Germline V gene sequence: CDR1 SGHVS, CDR2 FNYEAQ. The ends lost 5 bases at V and 1 base at J; junction bases unmatched: 9. CDR3 nucleotides: TGTGCCAGCAGCAGTTGGACAGGGACAGGGTCCTACGAGCAGTACTTC. Translated, it gives CASSSWTGTGSYEQYF.

This clone has only a few counts. The V and J genes are TRBV5-1 and TRBJ2-5; D is unresolved. Germline loops: CDR1 SGHRS, CDR2 YFSETQ. Between the trimmed V and J ends, which lost 6 bases and 3 bases, there was a span of 12 bases. There are 13 residues in the CDR3. DNA of the CDR3: TGCGCCAGCAACTACTACGGAGAAGAGACCCAGTACTTC. It codes for CASNYYGEETQYF.

This clone was seen once. V is TRBV27 and J is TRBJ1-2; no reliable D call. The V end was cut by 4 bases, the J end by 3 bases, with 12 bases between. This CDR3 region has 14 residues. CDR1 is MNHEY, CDR2 SMNVEV, per germline (reference sequence). CDR3 sequence: CASSSPGLDYGYTF. Here the CDR3 DNA reads TGTGCCAGCAGTTCACCGGGATTGGACTATGGCTACACCTTC.

The CDR3 coding sequence is TGTGCCACCAGCAGGGGGGCAGGGGGCGACTATGGCTACACCTTC. Encoded protein: CATSRGAGGDYGYTF. The chain carries TRBV15 and TRBJ1-2; 8 bases agree with TRBD1. V lost 3 bases, J lost 3 bases, and 6 bases stayed unmatched. The CDR3 covers 15 residues. Germline V gene data show CDR1 as LNHNV and CDR2 as YYDKDF (reference sequence).

The chain has TRBV7-9 and TRBJ1-2, with 7 bases aligning to TRBD1. V lost 3 bases, J lost 4 bases, and 5 bases stayed unmatched. The CDR3 contains 14 residues. Germline V CDR1 and CDR2: SEHNR, FQNEAQ (reference sequence). The CDR3 loop is CASSFSTGAYGYTF. DNA of the CDR3: TGTGCCAGCAGCTTCTCCACAGGGGCCTATGGCTACACCTTC.

CDR3 DNA: TGTGCCAGTAGTCCAATGGGACTAGCGGGGGTACACGAACGGTTCTTC. As protein: CASSPMGLAGVHERFF. The chain links TRBV19 to TRBJ2-1; 14 bases match TRBD2. Germline V gene data show CDR1 as LNHDA and CDR2 as SQIVND (reference sequence). This CDR3 has 16 amino acids. Losses at the gene ends were 5 bases for V and 15 bases for J; bases not matched to a gene: 15.

The chain joins TRBV5-1 to TRBJ1-6; 11 positions match TRBD1. The CDR3 consists of 17 residues. J lost 3 bases, V lost 4 bases, and 6 bases had no gene match. The germline V gene encodes CDR1 SGHRS and CDR2 YFSETQ. CDR3 in DNA: TGCGCCAGCAGCAGCGCCGGGACAGGGGGCTATAATTCACCCCTCCACTTT. It yields the protein CASSSAGTGGYNSPLHF.

The gene calls are TRBV18 and TRBJ2-5, with 8 bases aligning to TRBD2. Germline V gene lookup returns CDR1 KGHSH and CDR2 LQKENI. The CDR3 totals 16 residues. The ends lost 2 bases at V and 3 bases at J; junction bases unmatched: 8. Written as DNA, the CDR3 is TGTGCCAGCTCACCAGGAGCGGGGGTCCAAAAAGAGACCCAGTACTTC. Protein: CASSPGAGVQKETQYF.

The rearrangement links TRBV11-2 to TRBJ2-3, with 10 bases fitting TRBD2. CDR1 is SGHAT and CDR2 is FQNNGV in the germline V gene. This CDR3 has 16 residues. The junction had 5 bases not matched to a gene; V was cut back by 3 bases and J by 2 bases. The CDR3, as DNA: TGTGCCAGCAGCTTCGGAGCGGGGGGGCCCACAGATACGCAGTATTTT. As protein: CASSFGAGGPTDTQYF.

A single count supports this clone. V gene TRBV18 combines with J gene TRBJ1-4, with 7 bases matching TRBD1. V gave up 4 bases and J gave up 8 bases; unmatched junction bases: 10. CDR3 length: 15 amino acids. Germline V gives CDR1 KGHSH, CDR2 LQKENI. The chain's CDR3 is CASSLFSQGSEKLFF. CDR3 sequence (DNA): TGTGCCAGCTCACTCTTCTCACAGGGGAGCGAAAAACTGTTTTTT.

This clone was seen only once. This sequence joins TRBV15 and TRBJ2-1, with 7 bases that match TRBD2. From germline, CDR1 is LNHNV and CDR2 YYDKDF (reference sequence). The trim removed 7 bases at V and 0 bases at J, leaving 9 bases unmatched. The CDR3 extends over 16 amino acids. CDR3 sequence: CATIDSGTNSYNEQFF. The CDR3 coding sequence is TGTGCCACCATCGACAGCGGGACGAACTCCTACAATGAGCAGTTCTTC.

The chain joins TRBV3-1 (or the pseudogene TRBV3-2) to TRBJ1-5; 11 nucleotides align to TRBD1. Trimming cost V 4 bases and J 3 bases; bases outside gene matches: 2. Germline-derived CDR1 and CDR2 are LGHDT and YNNKEL (reference sequence). The CDR3 covers 15 residues. The CDR3 sequence is CASSRTGGTNQPQHF. The CDR3 bases are TGTGCCAGCAGCCGGACAGGGGGCACCAATCAGCCCCAGCATTTT.

The V gene is TRBV2, the J gene TRBJ2-1; TRBD1 aligns across 11 bases. The V segment lost 10 bases and the J segment 2 bases; nucleotides outside the gene matches: 10. The CDR3 loop spans 16 amino acids. The germline CDR1 and CDR2 sequences are SNHLY and FYNNEI. The CDR3 DNA is TGTGCCATCCGGACAGGGGGCGGTGGCACCTACAATGAGCAGTTCTTC. Protein: CAIRTGGGGTYNEQFF.

The rearrangement uses TRBV28 and TRBJ2-1, with a weak D call TRBD2 (7 bases). CDR1 and CDR2 (germline): MDHEN, SYDVKM. This CDR3 has 18 residues. Between the trimmed V and J ends, which lost 8 bases and 2 bases, there was a span of 25 bases. The CDR3 spells CASSLMAGADTAYNEQFF. The CDR3 nucleotides are TGTGCCAGCTCTTTAATGGCGGGGGCCGATACGGCCTACAATGAGCAGTTCTTC.

CDR3 in DNA: TGTGCCAGCAGCCATGCGGGCGGCCTCAATGAGCAGTTCTTC. Translating gives CASSHAGGLNEQFF. J is TRBJ2-1 and V is TRBV7-9, with TRBD2 as a possible D gene (5 bases). Germline V lookup: CDR1 SEHNR, CDR2 FQNEAQ (reference sequence). The germline V and J ends were trimmed by 5 bases and 6 bases, with 14 bases remaining between them. There are 14 residues in the CDR3.

This clone was detected only once. The chain uses TRBV6-2 or TRBV6-3 and TRBJ2-1; TRBD2 matches 10 bases. The junction had 6 bases not matched to a gene; V was cut back by 5 bases and J by 2 bases. The germline V gene has CDR1 MNHEY and CDR2 SVGEGT. The CDR3 is 16 amino acids. CDR3 region: CASSTPLAGAYNEQFF. The CDR3 DNA reads as TGTGCCAGCAGTACCCCCCTAGCGGGGGCCTACAATGAGCAGTTCTTC.

The V and J genes are TRBV28 and TRBJ1-5; D is undetermined. Germline CDR1 and CDR2: MDHEN and SYDVKM. The CDR3 sequence is 11 residues long. Trimming pared 5 bases from V and 4 bases from J, leaving 3 bases between. CDR3 amino acids: CASSPNQPQHF. CDR3 nucleotides: TGTGCCAGCAGTCCTAATCAGCCCCAGCATTTT.

V gene TRBV11-3 combines with J gene TRBJ2-7, with 10 nucleotides matching TRBD2. Germline trimming cut 1 base from V and 3 bases from J; bases unmatched to any gene: 0. The CDR3 runs to 14 residues. Germline-derived CDR1 and CDR2 are SGHNT and YENEEA. This CDR3 is CASSLGTSGYEQYF. The CDR3 DNA reads TGTGCCAGCAGCTTAGGGACTAGCGGCTACGAGCAGTACTTC.

The chain recombines TRBV27 with TRBJ1-3; tentatively, D is TRBD1 (6 bases). The CDR3 sequence is 17 residues long. In germline, CDR1 is MNHEY, CDR2 SMNVEV (reference sequence). The ends were cut back, 0 bases at V and 2 bases at J, with 14 bases in the middle. For the CDR3, the DNA is TGTGCCAGCAGTTTATCGTCAGGGGAGTACCCTGGAAACACCATATATTTT. It translates to CASSLSSGEYPGNTIYF.

The V call is TRBV19, the J call TRBJ1-5; D is unresolved. CDR1 is LNHDA and CDR2 is SQIVND in the germline V gene (reference sequence). The CDR3 length is 14 residues. V shed 2 bases and J shed 3 bases, with 8 bases lying between them. The CDR3 is CASSISDLNQPQHF. The CDR3 nucleotides are TGTGCCAGTAGTATAAGCGATCTCAATCAGCCCCAGCATTTT.

This clone has a single count. This chain connects TRBV19 to TRBJ2-1, with TRBD1 matching 11 bases. Trimming cost V 7 bases and J 3 bases; bases outside gene matches: 5. The CDR3 runs to 15 residues. In germline, CDR1 is LNHDA, CDR2 SQIVND (reference sequence). The CDR3 DNA follows: TGTGCCAGTACGACCGGGACAGGGGGCTACAATGAGCAGTTCTTC. Translation gives CASTTGTGGYNEQFF.

This clone has at least ten counts. This chain joins TRBV5-4 and TRBJ1-1; no firm D call. Per germline, CDR1 SGHNT and CDR2 YYREEE (reference sequence). Trimming removed 5 bases from V and 4 bases from J, with 12 bases in between. The CDR3 contains 13 residues. CDR3 loop: CASRDSDFTEAFF. The CDR3 nucleotides are TGTGCCAGCAGGGACTCGGACTTCACTGAAGCTTTCTTT.

This clone was found once. J is TRBJ1-1 and V is TRBV14, with TRBD1 as a possible D gene (5 bases). Per the germline V gene, CDR1 is SGHDN and CDR2 is FVKESK. The V end lost 4 bases, the J end lost 3 bases, and 12 bases lay between the germline ends. The CDR3 is 14 residues long. DNA for the CDR3: TGTGCCAGCAGCCTAACGGGGGATTACACTGAAGCTTTCTTT. Translation: CASSLTGDYTEAFF.

The gene calls are TRBV5-1 and TRBJ2-5; TRBD1 matches at 7 bases. Trimming cost V 1 base and J 9 bases; bases outside gene matches: 9. CDR1 and CDR2 (germline): SGHRS, YFSETQ. The CDR3 runs to 14 residues. The CDR3 protein is CASSLSVLQGAQYF. The CDR3 DNA reads TGCGCCAGCAGCTTGTCGGTCTTGCAGGGGGCCCAGTACTTC.

The rearrangement links TRBV9 to TRBJ2-6; D unclear. Trimming took off 1 base at V and 0 bases at J, with 5 bases between the two ends. The CDR3 has 15 amino acids. Germline CDR1 SGDLS, CDR2 YYNGEE. CDR3 DNA sequence: TGTGCCAGCAGCGTACACTTCTCTGGGGCCAACGTCCTGACTTTC. As protein: CASSVHFSGANVLTF.

This clone was observed a single time. The chain employs TRBV5-6 and TRBJ1-5; D may be TRBD1 (5 bases). The CDR3 covers 14 residues. The V end was cut by 5 bases, the J end by 6 bases, with 15 bases between. The germline gives CDR1 SGHDT, CDR2 YYEEEE. For the CDR3, the DNA is TGTGCCAGCAGTTTAGGGGCTATTCGTCAGCCCCAGCATTTT. Its protein is CASSLGAIRQPQHF.

A single count supports this clone. The chain uses TRBV4-2 and TRBJ2-4; D is perhaps TRBD2 (7 bases). Germline-derived CDR1 and CDR2 are LGHNA and YNFKEQ. The CDR3 spans 16 residues. V was cut by 1 base and J by 7 bases, with 17 bases left in between. The CDR3 DNA is TGTGCCAGCAGCCAAGGGCCTTTAGGGGGGGCCAACATTCAGTACTTC. This codes for CASSQGPLGGANIQYF.

The V call is TRBV27, the J call TRBJ2-7; a possible D gene is TRBD2 (5 bases). With 8 bases removed from V and 1 base from J, the gap between germline ends came to 12 bases. The germline CDR1 and CDR2 sequences are MNHEY and SMNVEV (reference sequence). This CDR3 spans 13 amino acids. CDR3 protein: CASGSGISYEQYF. The CDR3, as DNA: TGTGCCAGCGGCTCGGGGATTTCCTACGAGCAGTACTTC.

This clone was recorded many times. The chain combines TRBV5-1 with TRBJ2-1, with 8 bases fitting TRBD2. The germline gives CDR1 SGHRS, CDR2 YFSETQ. The V and J ends lost 1 base and 0 bases, in that order; junction bases with no gene match: 0. This CDR3 has 15 amino acids. The CDR3 DNA is TGCGCCAGCAGCTTGAGCGGGGGCTCCTACAATGAGCAGTTCTTC. Protein sequence: CASSLSGGSYNEQFF.